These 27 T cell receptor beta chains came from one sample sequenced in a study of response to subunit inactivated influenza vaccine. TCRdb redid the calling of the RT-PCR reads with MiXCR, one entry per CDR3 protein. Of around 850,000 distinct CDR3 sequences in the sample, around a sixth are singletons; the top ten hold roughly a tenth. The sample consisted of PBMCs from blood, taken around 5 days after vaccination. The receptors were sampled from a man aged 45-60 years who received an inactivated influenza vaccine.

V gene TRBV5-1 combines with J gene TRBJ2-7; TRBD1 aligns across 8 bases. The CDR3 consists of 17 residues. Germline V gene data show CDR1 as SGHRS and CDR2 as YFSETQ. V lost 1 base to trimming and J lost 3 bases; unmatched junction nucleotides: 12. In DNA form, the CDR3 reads TGCGCCAGCAGCTTGCGTAGCGCAGGGGGCAAGGTCTACGAGCAGTACTTC. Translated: CASSLRSAGGKVYEQYF.

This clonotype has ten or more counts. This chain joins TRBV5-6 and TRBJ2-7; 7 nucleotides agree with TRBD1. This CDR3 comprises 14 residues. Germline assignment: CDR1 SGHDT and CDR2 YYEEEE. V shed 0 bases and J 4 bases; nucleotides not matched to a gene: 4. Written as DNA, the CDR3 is TGTGCCAGCAGCTTGGATAACAGGGGTTACGAGCAGTACTTC. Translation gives CASSLDNRGYEQYF.

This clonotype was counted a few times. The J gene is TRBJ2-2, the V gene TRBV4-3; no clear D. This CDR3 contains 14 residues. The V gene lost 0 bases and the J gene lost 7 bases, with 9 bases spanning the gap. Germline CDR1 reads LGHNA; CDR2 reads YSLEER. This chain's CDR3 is CASSQDGVSGELFF. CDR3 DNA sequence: TGCGCCAGCAGCCAAGATGGAGTTAGCGGGGAGCTGTTTTTT.

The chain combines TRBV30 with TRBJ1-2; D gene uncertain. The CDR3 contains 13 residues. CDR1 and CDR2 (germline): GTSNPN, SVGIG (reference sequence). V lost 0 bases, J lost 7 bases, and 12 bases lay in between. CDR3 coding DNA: TGTGCCTGGAGTGTACGAATCTCGGGTGGCTACACCTTC. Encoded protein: CAWSVRISGGYTF.

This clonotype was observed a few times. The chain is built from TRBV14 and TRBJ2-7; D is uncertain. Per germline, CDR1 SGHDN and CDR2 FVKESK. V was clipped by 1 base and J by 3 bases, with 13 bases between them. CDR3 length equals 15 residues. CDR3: CASSQGFGRDYEQYF. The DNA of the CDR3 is TGTGCCAGCAGCCAAGGCTTCGGCCGAGACTACGAGCAGTACTTC.

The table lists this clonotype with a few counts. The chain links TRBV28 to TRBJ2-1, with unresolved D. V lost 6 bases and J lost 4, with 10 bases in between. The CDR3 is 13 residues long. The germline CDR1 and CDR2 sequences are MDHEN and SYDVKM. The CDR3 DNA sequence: TGTGCCAGCAGAGAGGACGAGTACAATGAGCAGTTCTTC. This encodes CASREDEYNEQFF.

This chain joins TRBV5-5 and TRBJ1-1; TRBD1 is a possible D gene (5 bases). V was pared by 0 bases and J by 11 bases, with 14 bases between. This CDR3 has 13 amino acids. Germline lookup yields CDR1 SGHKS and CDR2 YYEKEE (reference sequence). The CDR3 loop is CASSLGGWIGAFF. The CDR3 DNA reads TGTGCCAGCAGCTTGGGGGGCTGGATCGGGGCTTTCTTT. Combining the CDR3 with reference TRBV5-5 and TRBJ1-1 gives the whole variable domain DAGVTQSPTHLIKTRGQQVTLRCSPISGHKSVSWYQQVLGQGPQFIFQYYEKEERGRGNFPDRFSARQFPNYSSELNVNALLLGDSALYLCASSLGGWIGAFFGQGTRLTVV.

For the CDR3, the DNA is TGTGCCATCAGTGAGCAGGCTACTGGGGTGCAAGAGACCCAGTACTTC. Its translation is CAISEQATGVQETQYF. The rearrangement uses TRBV10-3 and TRBJ2-5, with D hard to call. V was cut by 2 bases and J by 2 bases, with 15 bases left in between. There are 16 residues in the CDR3. The germline gives CDR1 ENHRY, CDR2 SYGVKD.

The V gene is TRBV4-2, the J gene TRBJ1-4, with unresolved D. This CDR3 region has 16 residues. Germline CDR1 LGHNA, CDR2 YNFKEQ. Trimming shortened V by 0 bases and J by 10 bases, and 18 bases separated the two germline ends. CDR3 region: CASSQETQRRAGKLFF. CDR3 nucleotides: TGTGCCAGCAGCCAAGAAACCCAACGGAGGGCGGGAAAACTGTTTTTT.

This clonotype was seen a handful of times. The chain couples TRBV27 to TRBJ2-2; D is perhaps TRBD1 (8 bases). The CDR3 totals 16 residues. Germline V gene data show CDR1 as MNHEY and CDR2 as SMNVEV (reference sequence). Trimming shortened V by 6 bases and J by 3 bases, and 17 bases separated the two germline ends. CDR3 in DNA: TGTGCCAGCAGGCGGGGGCAGGGGGCGTACACCGGGGAGCTGTTTTTT. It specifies CASRRGQGAYTGELFF.

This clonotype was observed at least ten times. The CDR3 region is CSVSGTGAPYEQYF. The CDR3 DNA follows: TGCAGCGTTTCCGGGACAGGGGCCCCTTACGAGCAGTACTTC. This chain connects TRBV29-1 to TRBJ2-7; 10 bases fit TRBD1. V trimming: 5 bases; J trimming: 4 bases; junction bases outside the gene matches: 8. The CDR3 length is 14 residues. Germline CDR1 SQVTM, CDR2 ANQGSEA.

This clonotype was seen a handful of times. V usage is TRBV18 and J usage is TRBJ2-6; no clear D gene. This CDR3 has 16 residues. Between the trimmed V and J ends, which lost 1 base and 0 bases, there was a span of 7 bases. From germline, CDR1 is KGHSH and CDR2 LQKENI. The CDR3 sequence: CASSPLQSSGANVLTF. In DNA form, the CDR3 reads TGTGCCAGCTCACCACTCCAGAGCTCTGGGGCCAACGTCCTGACTTTC.

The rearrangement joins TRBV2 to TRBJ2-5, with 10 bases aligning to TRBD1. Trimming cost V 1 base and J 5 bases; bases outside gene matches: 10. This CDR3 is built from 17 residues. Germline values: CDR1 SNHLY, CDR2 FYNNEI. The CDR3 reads CASSEVRQGALLETQYF. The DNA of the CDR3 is TGTGCCAGCAGTGAAGTGAGACAGGGGGCGCTCCTGGAGACCCAGTACTTC.

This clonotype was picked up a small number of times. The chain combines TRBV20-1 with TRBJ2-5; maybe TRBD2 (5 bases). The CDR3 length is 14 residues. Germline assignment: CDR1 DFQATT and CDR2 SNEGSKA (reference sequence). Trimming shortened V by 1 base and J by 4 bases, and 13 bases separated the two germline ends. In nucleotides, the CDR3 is TGCAGTGCTAGAGCGGGAACTAGTACAGAGACCCAGTACTTC. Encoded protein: CSARAGTSTETQYF.

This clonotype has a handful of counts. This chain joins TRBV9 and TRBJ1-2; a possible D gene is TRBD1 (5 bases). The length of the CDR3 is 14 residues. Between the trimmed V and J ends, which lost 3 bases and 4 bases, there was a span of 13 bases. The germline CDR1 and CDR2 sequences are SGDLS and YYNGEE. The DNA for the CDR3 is TGTGCCAGCAGCGCTGGGACTCAGGGCTATGGCTACACCTTC. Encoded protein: CASSAGTQGYGYTF.

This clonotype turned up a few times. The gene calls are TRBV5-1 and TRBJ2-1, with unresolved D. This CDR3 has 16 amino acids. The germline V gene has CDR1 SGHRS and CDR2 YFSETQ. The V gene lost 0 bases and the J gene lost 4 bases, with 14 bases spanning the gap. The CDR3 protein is CASSLDGSPVYNEQFF. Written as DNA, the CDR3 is TGCGCCAGCAGCTTGGATGGATCACCAGTGTACAATGAGCAGTTCTTC.

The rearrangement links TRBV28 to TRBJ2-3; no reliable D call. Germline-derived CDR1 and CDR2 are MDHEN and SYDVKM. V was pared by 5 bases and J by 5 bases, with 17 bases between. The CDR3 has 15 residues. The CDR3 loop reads CASSNPGIRKDTQYF. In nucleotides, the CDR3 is TGTGCCAGCAGTAACCCCGGTATTAGGAAAGATACGCAGTATTTT.

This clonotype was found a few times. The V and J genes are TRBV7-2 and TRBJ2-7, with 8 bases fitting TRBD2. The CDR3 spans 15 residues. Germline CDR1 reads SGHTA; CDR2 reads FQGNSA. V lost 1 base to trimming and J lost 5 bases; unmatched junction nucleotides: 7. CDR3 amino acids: CASSLDALAGNEQYF. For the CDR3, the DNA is TGTGCCAGCAGCTTAGATGCTCTAGCGGGTAACGAGCAGTACTTC.

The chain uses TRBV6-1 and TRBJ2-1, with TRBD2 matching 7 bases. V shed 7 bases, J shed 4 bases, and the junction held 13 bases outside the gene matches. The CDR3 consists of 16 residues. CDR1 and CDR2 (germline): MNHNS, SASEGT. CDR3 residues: CASKGRLAGVYNEQFF. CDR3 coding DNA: TGTGCCAGCAAGGGGCGCTTGGCGGGGGTATACAATGAGCAGTTCTTC.

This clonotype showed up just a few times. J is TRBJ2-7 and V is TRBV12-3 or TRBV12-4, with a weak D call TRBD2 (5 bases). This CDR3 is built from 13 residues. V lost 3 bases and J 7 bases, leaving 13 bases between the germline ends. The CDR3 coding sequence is TGTGCCAGCAGTTTGAGGACTTTAGGGGAGCAGTACTTC. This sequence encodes CASSLRTLGEQYF.

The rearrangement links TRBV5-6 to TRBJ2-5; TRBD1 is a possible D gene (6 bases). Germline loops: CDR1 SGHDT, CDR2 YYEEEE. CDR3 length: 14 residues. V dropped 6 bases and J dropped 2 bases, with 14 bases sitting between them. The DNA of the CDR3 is TGTGCCAGCAATTTACAGGGTCAGCAAGAGACCCAGTACTTC. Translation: CASNLQGQQETQYF.

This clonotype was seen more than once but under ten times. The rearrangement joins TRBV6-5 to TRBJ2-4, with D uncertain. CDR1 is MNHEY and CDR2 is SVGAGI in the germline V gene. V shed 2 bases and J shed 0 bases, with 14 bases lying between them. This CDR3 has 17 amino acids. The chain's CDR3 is CASSYAKVPLAKNIQYF. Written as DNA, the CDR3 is TGTGCCAGCAGTTACGCTAAGGTCCCGCTAGCCAAAAACATTCAGTACTTC.

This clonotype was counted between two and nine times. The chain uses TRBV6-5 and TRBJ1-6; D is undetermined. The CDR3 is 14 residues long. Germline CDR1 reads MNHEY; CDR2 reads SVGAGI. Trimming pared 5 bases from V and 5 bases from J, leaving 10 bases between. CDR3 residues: CASSPHMDNSPLHF. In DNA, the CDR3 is TGTGCCAGCAGTCCTCACATGGATAATTCACCCCTCCACTTT.

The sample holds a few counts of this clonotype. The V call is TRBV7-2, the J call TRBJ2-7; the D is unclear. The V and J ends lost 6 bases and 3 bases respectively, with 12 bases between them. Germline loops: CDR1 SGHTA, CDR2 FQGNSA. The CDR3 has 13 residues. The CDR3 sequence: CASSRADNYEQYF. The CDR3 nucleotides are TGTGCCAGCAGTCGGGCCGACAACTACGAGCAGTACTTC. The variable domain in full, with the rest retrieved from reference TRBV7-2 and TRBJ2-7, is GAGVSQSPSNKVTEKGKDVELRCDPISGHTALYWYRQSLGQGLEFLIYFQGNSAPDKSGLPSDRFSAERTGGSVSTLTIQRTQQEDSAVYLCASSRADNYEQYFGPGTRLTVT.

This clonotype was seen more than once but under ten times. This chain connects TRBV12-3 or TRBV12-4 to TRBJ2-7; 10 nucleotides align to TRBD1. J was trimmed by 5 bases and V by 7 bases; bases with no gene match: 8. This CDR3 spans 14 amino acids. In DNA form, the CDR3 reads TGTGCCAGCACTACCGGGACAGGGGTCAACGAGCAGTACTTC. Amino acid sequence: CASTTGTGVNEQYF.

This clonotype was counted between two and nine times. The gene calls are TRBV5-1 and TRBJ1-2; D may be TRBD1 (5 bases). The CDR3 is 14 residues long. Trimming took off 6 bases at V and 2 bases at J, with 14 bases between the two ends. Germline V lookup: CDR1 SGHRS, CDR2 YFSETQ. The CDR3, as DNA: TGCGCCAGCACCGACATGGGGGGAAACTATGGCTACACCTTC. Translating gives CASTDMGGNYGYTF. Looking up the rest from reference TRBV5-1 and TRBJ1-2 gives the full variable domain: KAGVTQTPRYLIKTRGQQVTLSCSPISGHRSVSWYQQTPGQGLQFLFEYFSETQRNKGNFPGRFSGRQFSNSRSEMNVSTLELGDSALYLCASTDMGGNYGYTFGSGTRLTVV.

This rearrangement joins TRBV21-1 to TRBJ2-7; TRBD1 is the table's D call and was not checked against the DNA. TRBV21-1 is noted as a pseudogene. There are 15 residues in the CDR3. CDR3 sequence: CASSESTGYPYEQYF. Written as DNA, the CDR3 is TGTGCCAGCAGCGAATCGACAGGGTACCCCTACGAGCAGTACTTC.